This T cell receptor (beta chain) stems from a study of shared clonotypes between healthy human individuals. J lost 1 base, V lost 7 bases, and 19 bases had no gene match. The CDR3 sequence is 18 residues long. The germline V gene encodes CDR1 MGHRA and CDR2 YSYEKL. Sequencing was performed with immunoSEQ multiplex PCR; in TCRdb, only in-frame clones are kept and a portion is missing. In the table there are approximately 2.5 million clones, 85% to 95% of which are singletons. This receptor was identified in a man in his late teens or twenties in good health. The chain carries TRBV4-1 and TRBJ2-7; 7 bases are a match to TRBD2. Sequencing was done on a sample of naive CD4+ T cells sorted from blood. Stated subset: CD45RA+ positively selected. The CDR3 DNA reads as TGCGCCAGCACCCACCCTGGGAGCGGGGCCTCTTATTCCTACGAGCAGTACTTC. This gives the protein CASTHPGSGASYSYEQYF.